The clone carrying this TCR beta chain has a handful of counts. Its matching antigen is unknown. One junction end disagrees with the germline gene, perhaps due to a read error. CD25-based Treg depletion was applied to purified naive CD4+ T cells. Overall study results and limits: Tumor Treg TCRs overlapped most with tumor naive CD4+ cells.

The CDR3 length is 15 residues. The germline V gene encodes CDR1 LNHNV and CDR2 YYDKDF (reference sequence). Constant-region reverse primers amplified full-length variable regions, followed by semi-nested Nested Universal Primer A PCR. Using its own MiXCR run on the 5' RACE reads, TCRdb lists one record per CDR3 protein. The data contain around 50,000 distinct CDR3 sequences, 17% of them singletons. The origin of this receptor is a female donor with breast cancer. V usage is TRBV15 and J usage is TRBJ1-6; possibly TRBD1 for D (5 bases). The sample comprised naive CD4+ T cells sorted from blood. Subset of the sample: naive CD4+ T cells, CD4+CD45RA+CD25-. The CDR3 spells CATSRDYQEGSPPHF. As DNA, the CDR3 is TGTGCCACCAGCAGAGATTATCAAGAGGGGTCACCCCCCCACTTT.